The clone carrying this T cell receptor (beta chain) has only a few counts. Its matching antigen is unknown. The data stem from a study of T cell repertoires in aging, cancer and after chemotherapy. TRB rearrangements spanning V, D and J were amplified using mixed TRB-A/B primers. TCRdb redid the calling of the multiplex PCR reads with MiXCR, one entry per CDR3 protein. The sample has about 12,000 distinct CDR3 sequences; about 29% are singletons. The study, taken as a whole, reports: Compared with age-matched healthy donors, untreated hematological or solid cancer patients showed higher blood TCR clonality. In cancer patients, declining TCR diversity with age involved lost richness and lost evenness. In each cancer cohort, median generation probability increased across chemotherapy, suggesting thymic output rebounded.

The template was genomic DNA from peripheral blood, not RNA. V lost 2 bases to trimming and J lost 0 bases, with 9 bases between them. Germline CDR1 reads SGHDT; CDR2 reads YYEEEE. This CDR3 is 15 amino acids long. Sequencing used blood. This chain links TRBV5-6 with TRBJ2-4; D unresolved. This sequence was found in a human donor with a blood cancer. CDR3 bases: TGTGCCAGCAGCTTCTGGCGTGTAGCCAAAAACATTCAGTACTTC. As protein: CASSFWRVAKNIQYF.